A selection of T cell receptor beta chains follows, all from one sample in a study of cytomegalovirus exposure and HLA in healthy donors. Here immunoSEQ multiplex PCR was the method, and the copy in TCRdb shows in-frame clones only, minus some. Of 130,000 or so clones detected, under 85% appear once; the ten largest clones hold 3.1%. Source material: PBMCs. The receptors derive from a young man in good health and CMV-seronegative. The CDR3 runs from the conserved cysteine through the conserved F or W. A D gene is named only where the DNA matches it firmly. The size of a clone is reported for some rows only, either as once, few or many, or as a class for expanded clones.

clone size	V gene	J gene	D gene	CDR3 protein	CDR3 DNA
NA	TRBV5-6	TRBJ1-4	NA	CASSLYWPTNEKLFF	TGTGCCAGCAGCTTGTATTGGCCAACTAATGAAAAACTGTTTTTT
once	TRBV7-9	TRBJ1-4	NA	CASSLSDEKLFF	TGTGCCAGCAGCTTATCCGATGAAAAACTGTTTTTT
NA	TRBV7-9	TRBJ1-4	NA	CASSNPPGSSTNEKLFF	TGTGCCAGCAGCAACCCTCCGGGAAGCTCAACTAATGAAAAACTGTTTTTT
NA	TRBV28	TRBJ2-3	TRBD1	CASSQDRNTDTQYF	TGTGCCAGCAGCCAGGACAGGAACACAGATACGCAGTATTTT
NA	TRBV6-5	TRBJ2-5	NA	CASSYGDSQETQYF	TGTGCCAGCAGTTACGGGGACTCTCAAGAGACCCAGTACTTC
NA	TRBV6-1	TRBJ1-5	NA	CASSATDTRNQPQHF	TGTGCCAGCAGTGCCACGGACACCCGCAATCAGCCCCAGCATTTT
NA	TRBV7-2	TRBJ2-7	TRBD2	CASSLDGSGGSYEQYF	TGTGCCAGCAGCTTAGATGGGAGCGGGGGGTCCTACGAGCAGTACTTC
NA	TRBV4-1	TRBJ2-1	NA	CASSQEGVNNEQFF	TGCGCCAGCAGCCAAGAGGGAGTAAACAATGAGCAGTTCTTC
NA	TRBV6-4	TRBJ1-5	NA	CASSVTENQPQHF	TGTGCCAGCAGCGTTACAGAGAATCAGCCCCAGCATTTT
NA	TRBV28	TRBJ1-2	TRBD1	CASYGQGRYGYTF	TGTGCCAGCTATGGACAGGGGAGGTATGGCTACACCTTC
NA	TRBV23-1	TRBJ2-7	TRBD1	CASSQSGDRGYYEQYF	TGCGCCAGCAGTCAATCAGGGGACAGGGGATACTACGAGCAGTACTTC
NA	TRBV6-6	TRBJ2-7	NA	CASSYGDNDSYEQYF	TGTGCCAGCAGTTACGGGGACAACGACTCCTACGAGCAGTACTTC
NA	TRBV29-1	TRBJ2-7	NA	CSVRTLTYEQYF	TGCAGCGTTAGGACACTAACCTACGAGCAGTACTTC
once	TRBV6-5	TRBJ1-3	NA	CASSYSFESSGNTIYF	TGTGCCAGCAGTTACTCGTTCGAGAGCTCTGGAAACACCATATATTTT
few	TRBV19	TRBJ1-5	NA	CASSPGVGQPQHF	TGTGCCAGTAGTCCGGGGGTGGGTCAGCCCCAGCATTTT
few	TRBV9	TRBJ2-3	TRBD2	CASSGLAGGRADTQYF	TGTGCCAGCAGTGGACTAGCGGGGGGGCGGGCAGATACGCAGTATTTT
NA	TRBV4-2	TRBJ2-5	TRBD2	CASSRERGAGETQYF	TGTGCCAGCAGCCGAGAGCGGGGGGCGGGGGAGACCCAGTACTTC
NA	TRBV15	TRBJ2-1	NA	CATSRGGGAYNEQFF	TGTGCCACCAGCAGAGGAGGGGGGGCCTACAATGAGCAGTTCTTC
NA	TRBV7-6	TRBJ2-7	TRBD2	CASSRPSGGAHEQYF	TGTGCCAGCAGCCGACCTAGCGGGGGGGCCCACGAGCAGTACTTC
few	TRBV27	TRBJ2-1	TRBD2	CASAEREGVYNEQFF	TGTGCCAGCGCCGAGCGGGAGGGCGTCTACAATGAGCAGTTCTTC
few	TRBV11-3	TRBJ1-1	NA	CASSQQEAFF	TGTGCCAGCAGCCAACAGGAAGCTTTCTTT
NA	TRBV4-3	TRBJ2-3	TRBD1	CASSQYTGVDTQYF	TGCGCCAGCAGCCAGTACACAGGGGTAGATACGCAGTATTTT
NA	TRBV28	TRBJ1-2	NA	CASYTGRNYGYTF	TGTGCCAGCTACACAGGCAGGAACTATGGCTACACCTTC
NA	TRBV30	TRBJ2-1	NA	CAWSHMLRSPSNEQFF	TGTGCCTGGAGTCATATGTTGCGGAGCCCCTCCAATGAGCAGTTCTTC
NA	TRBV19	TRBJ2-7	TRBD1	CASSRGTGVYEQYF	TGTGCCAGTAGTAGGGGGACAGGGGTTTACGAGCAGTACTTC
NA	TRBV7-2	TRBJ1-2	TRBD1	CASSPWTGEPGGYTF	TGTGCCAGCAGCCCATGGACAGGGGAGCCGGGTGGCTACACCTTC
NA	TRBV5-1	TRBJ1-3	TRBD1	CASSTTGESSGNTIYF	TGCGCCAGCAGCACGACAGGGGAGAGCTCTGGAAACACCATATATTTT
NA	TRBV28	TRBJ2-2	NA	CASSLERELFF	TGTGCCAGCAGTTTAGAGCGGGAGCTGTTTTTT
NA	TRBV20-1	TRBJ2-7	NA	CSAAAGGEQYF	TGCAGTGCTGCGGCGGGTGGGGAGCAGTACTTC
NA	TRBV19	TRBJ2-4	NA	CARPGLTKNIQYF	TGTGCCAGACCCGGACTTACCAAAAACATTCAGTACTTC
NA	TRBV9	TRBJ2-3	TRBD2	CASSPWTSGGVTDTQYF	TGTGCCAGCAGCCCCTGGACTAGCGGGGGAGTCACAGATACGCAGTATTTT
once	TRBV15	TRBJ2-5	TRBD1	CATSNRGLETQYF	TGTGCCACCAGCAACAGGGGTCTAGAGACCCAGTACTTC
once	TRBV18	TRBJ2-7	TRBD2	CASSPRAREEEQYF	TGTGCCAGCTCACCCCGCGCCCGGGAGGAAGAGCAGTACTTC
NA	TRBV27	TRBJ2-7	NA	CASSLNFLTYEQYF	TGTGCCAGCAGTTTGAACTTCTTAACCTACGAGCAGTACTTC
NA	TRBV28	TRBJ1-6	TRBD1	CASSSGGSPLHF	TGTGCCAGCAGTTCAGGGGGTTCACCCCTCCACTTT
NA	TRBV10-3	TRBJ2-7	TRBD1	CAIGTGGEQYF	TGTGCCATCGGGACAGGGGGCGAGCAGTACTTC
NA	TRBV18	TRBJ1-5	TRBD1	CASSPARTGGNQPQHF	TGTGCCAGCTCACCGGCCCGGACAGGGGGCAATCAGCCCCAGCATTTT
NA	TRBV5-6	TRBJ1-6	NA	CASSLDRLPNSPLHF	TGTGCCAGCAGCCTAGACAGGTTACCTAATTCACCCCTCCACTTT
NA	TRBV4-3	TRBJ1-1	NA	CASSPGGAEAFF	TGCGCCAGCAGCCCGGGCGGGGCTGAAGCTTTCTTT
NA	TRBV7-2	TRBJ2-7	NA	CASSLIWGSPGEQYF	TGTGCCAGCAGCTTAATCTGGGGCAGCCCCGGGGAGCAGTACTTC
NA	TRBV19	TRBJ2-1	NA	CASSPEAGRYNEQFF	TGTGCCAGTAGTCCTGAGGCAGGGCGCTACAATGAGCAGTTCTTC
NA	TRBV15	TRBJ2-7	TRBD2	CATRAGGPGPYEQYF	TGTGCCACCAGGGCGGGGGGTCCAGGTCCATACGAGCAGTACTTC
NA	TRBV5-1	TRBJ2-1	TRBD2	CASSLVLADNEQFF	TGCGCCAGCAGCTTGGTGCTAGCGGACAATGAGCAGTTCTTC
NA	TRBV4-2	TRBJ2-7	TRBD1	CASSQIGTGGYEQYF	TGTGCCAGCAGCCAAATCGGGACAGGGGGCTACGAGCAGTACTTC
NA	TRBV28	TRBJ1-5	TRBD1	CASSHSGQSGEGNQPQHF	TGTGCCAGCAGTCACTCGGGACAGAGCGGCGAAGGCAATCAGCCCCAGCATTTT
few	TRBV11-3	TRBJ2-1	NA	CASSFWEWDEQFF	TGTGCCAGCAGCTTTTGGGAGTGGGATGAGCAGTTCTTC
NA	TRBV7-3	TRBJ2-1	TRBD2	CASSSASGRVTNEQFF	TGTGCCAGCAGCTCCGCTAGCGGGAGGGTAACCAATGAGCAGTTCTTC
NA	TRBV7-9	TRBJ2-5	TRBD2	CASSLQAGGETQYF	TGTGCCAGCAGCTTACAGGCGGGGGGGGAGACCCAGTACTTC
NA	TRBV27	TRBJ2-1	TRBD2	CASQAGTVYNEQFF	TGTGCCAGTCAAGCGGGGACTGTATACAATGAGCAGTTCTTC
medium-sized	TRBV7-2	TRBJ2-7	NA	CASSLSGIGEQYF	TGTGCCAGCAGCTTGTCAGGGATCGGCGAGCAGTACTTC
NA	TRBV7-9	TRBJ1-4	NA	CASSLVSDKRAKLFF	TGTGCCAGCAGCTTAGTTTCGGACAAAAGGGCAAAACTGTTTTTT
NA	TRBV7-9	TRBJ2-7	TRBD1	CASSPPTADREENYEQYF	TGTGCCAGCAGCCCACCCACCGCGGACAGGGAGGAAAATTACGAGCAGTACTTC
NA	TRBV9	TRBJ1-2	TRBD1	CASSVFSGTGGEAGYTF	TGTGCCAGCAGCGTATTCTCCGGGACAGGGGGAGAGGCTGGCTACACCTTC